The entry below gives a single TCR beta chain sequence along with its context. The sample originates from a study of blood T cell repertoires in COVID-19. Overall study: In each case, the material was cDNA or gDNA derived from T cells, B-cell-depleted T cells, or PBMCs.

CDR1 and CDR2 from the germline V gene are LNHDA and SQIVND (reference sequence). V dropped 3 bases and J dropped 9 bases, with 15 bases sitting between them. This CDR3 has 15 amino acids. This table comes from immunoSEQ multiplex PCR, and its TCRdb copy is limited to in-frame clones, with some not included. The table includes 210,000 or so clones, approximately 80% detected once. Sequenced sample: PBMCs or T cells enriched from blood (not recorded which). The clonotype was recovered from a woman aged 40 to 49 with acute COVID-19. The genes are TRBV19 and TRBJ1-6; possibly TRBD1 for D (5 bases). DNA for the CDR3: TGTGCCAGTAGTATGAGGGGAGGAGAAAGTTCACCCCTCCACTTT. It yields the protein CASSMRGGESSPLHF.